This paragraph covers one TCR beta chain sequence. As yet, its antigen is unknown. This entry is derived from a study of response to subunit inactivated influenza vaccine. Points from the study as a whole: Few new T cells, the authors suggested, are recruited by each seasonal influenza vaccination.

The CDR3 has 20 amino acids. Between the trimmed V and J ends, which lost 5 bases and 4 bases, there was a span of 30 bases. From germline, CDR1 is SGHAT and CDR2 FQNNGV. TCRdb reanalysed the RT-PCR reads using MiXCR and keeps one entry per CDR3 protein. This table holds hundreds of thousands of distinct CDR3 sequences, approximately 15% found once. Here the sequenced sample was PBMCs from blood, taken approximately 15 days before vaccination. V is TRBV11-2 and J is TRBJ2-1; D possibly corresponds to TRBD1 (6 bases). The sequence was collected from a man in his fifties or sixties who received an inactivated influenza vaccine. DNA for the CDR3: TGTGCCAGCAGCCCCCGAGCACAACAGGGTTATTTTGGAAGGTACAATGAGCAGTTCTTC. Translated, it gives CASSPRAQQGYFGRYNEQFF.